Below, 2 T cell receptor beta chains from the same sample are listed, as sequenced in a study of T cell responses to AZD1222 COVID-19 vaccine. Profiling relied on immunoSEQ multiplex PCR, and the TCRdb table lists in-frame clones only, not all of them. The sample lists 100,000 to 150,000 clones, over 75% occurring once. Here the sequenced sample was peripheral blood, taken on day 0 of AZD1222 vaccination. The source of these receptors is an adult in good health.

The chain joins TRBV10-3 to TRBJ1-4; possible D gene TRBD1, 5 bases. The length of the CDR3 is 12 residues. V lost 10 bases, J lost 1 base, and 7 bases lay in between. Per germline, CDR1 ENHRY and CDR2 SYGVKD. The CDR3 loop reads CATQGTNEKLFF. CDR3 nucleotide sequence: TGTGCCACTCAGGGAACTAATGAAAAACTGTTTTTT.

The chain carries TRBV6-5 and TRBJ2-3; 9 nucleotides align to TRBD2. The CDR3 runs 15 residues. V lost 3 bases and J lost 6; bases outside the gene matches: 7. Germline assignment: CDR1 MNHEY and CDR2 SVGAGI. The CDR3 sequence: CASSYGGGAMDTQYF. The CDR3, as DNA: TGTGCCAGCAGTTATGGCGGGGGGGCCATGGATACGCAGTATTTT.